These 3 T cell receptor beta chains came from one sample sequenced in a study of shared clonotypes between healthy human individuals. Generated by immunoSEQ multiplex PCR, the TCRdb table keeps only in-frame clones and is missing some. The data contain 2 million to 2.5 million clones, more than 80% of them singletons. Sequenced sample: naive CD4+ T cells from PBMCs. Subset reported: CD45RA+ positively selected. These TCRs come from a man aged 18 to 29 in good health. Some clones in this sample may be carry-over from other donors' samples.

CDR3 bases: TGCGCCAGCAGCCAGACAGGGGGCCGGCACACTGAAGCTTTCTTT. It encodes CASSQTGGRHTEAFF. The chain employs TRBV4-3 and TRBJ1-1; the match to TRBD1 covers 10 bases. The V segment lost 3 bases and the J segment 3 bases; nucleotides outside the gene matches: 4. This CDR3 is 15 amino acids long. Germline CDR1 LGHNA, CDR2 YSLEER.

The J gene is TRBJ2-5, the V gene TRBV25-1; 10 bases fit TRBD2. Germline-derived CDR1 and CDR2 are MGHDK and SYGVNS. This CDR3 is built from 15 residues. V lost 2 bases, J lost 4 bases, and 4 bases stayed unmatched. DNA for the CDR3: TGTGCCAGCAGTGAACCCCGACTAGCGGGAGAGACCCAGTACTTC. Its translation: CASSEPRLAGETQYF. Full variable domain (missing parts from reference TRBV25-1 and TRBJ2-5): EADIYQTPRYLVIGTGKKITLECSQTMGHDKMYWYQQDPGMELHLIHYSYGVNSTEKGDLSSESTVSRIRTEHFPLTLESARPSHTSQYLCASSEPRLAGETQYFGPGTRLLVL.

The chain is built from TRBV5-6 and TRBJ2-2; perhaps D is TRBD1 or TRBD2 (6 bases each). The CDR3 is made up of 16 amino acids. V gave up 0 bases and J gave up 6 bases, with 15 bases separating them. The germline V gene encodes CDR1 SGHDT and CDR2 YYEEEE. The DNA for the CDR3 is TGTGCCAGCAGCTTGGACGGGGGCGTTTTCGCCGGGGAGCTGTTTTTT. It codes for CASSLDGGVFAGELFF.